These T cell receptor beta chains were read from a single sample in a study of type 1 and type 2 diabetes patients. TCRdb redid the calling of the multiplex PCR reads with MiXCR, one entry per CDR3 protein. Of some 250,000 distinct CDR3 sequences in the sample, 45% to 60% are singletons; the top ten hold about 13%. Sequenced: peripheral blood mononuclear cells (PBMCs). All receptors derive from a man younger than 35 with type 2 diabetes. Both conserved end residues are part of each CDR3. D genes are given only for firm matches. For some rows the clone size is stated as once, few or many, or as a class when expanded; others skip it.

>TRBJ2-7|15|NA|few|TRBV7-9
TGTGCCAGCAGCCTCGGGACGGACCTTTTCTACGAGCAGTACTTC
CASSLGTDLFYEQYF
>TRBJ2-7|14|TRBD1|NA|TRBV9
TGTGCCAGCAGCGCTGGACAGGGTCACTACGAGCAGTACTTC
CASSAGQGHYEQYF
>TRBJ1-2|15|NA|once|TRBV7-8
TGTGCCAGCAGCCTATACCGACAGAACGAATATGGCTACACCTTC
CASSLYRQNEYGYTF
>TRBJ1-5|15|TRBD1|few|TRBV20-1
TGCAGTGCCGAACGCGTCGACAGGGACTATCAGCCCCAGCATTTT
CSAERVDRDYQPQHF
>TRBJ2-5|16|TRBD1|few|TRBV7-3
TGTGCCAGCAACTCATTCCGGGACAGGGGCCAAGAGACCCAGTACTTC
CASNSFRDRGQETQYF
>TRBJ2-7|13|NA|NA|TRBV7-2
TGTGCCAGCAGCTTAGCCGGGTTCTACGAGCAGTACTTC
CASSLAGFYEQYF
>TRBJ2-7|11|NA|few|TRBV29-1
TGCAGCGGGTCATTAGGTTACGAGCAGTACTTC
CSGSLGYEQYF
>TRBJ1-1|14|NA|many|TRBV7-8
TGTGCCAGCAGCTTAATGGGGAAGAACACTGAAGCTTTCTTT
CASSLMGKNTEAFF
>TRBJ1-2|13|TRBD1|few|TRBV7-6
TGTGCCAGCAGCTTACTCGGACAGGGAGGCTACACCTTC
CASSLLGQGGYTF
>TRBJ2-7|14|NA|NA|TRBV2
TGTGCCAGCAGTGAAAGGCAAATGCTTGGCGAGCAGTACTTC
CASSERQMLGEQYF
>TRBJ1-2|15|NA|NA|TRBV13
TGTGCCAGCAGCTTCCTTGCTACCGAGACCAATGGCTACACCTTC
CASSFLATETNGYTF
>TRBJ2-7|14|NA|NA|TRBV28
TGTGCCAGCAGTTTAGCGGGACCGGCCGACGAGCAGTACTTC
CASSLAGPADEQYF
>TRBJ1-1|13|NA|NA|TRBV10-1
TGCGCCAGCAGGCGGTCTAGGGACACTGAAGCTTTCTTT
CASRRSRDTEAFF
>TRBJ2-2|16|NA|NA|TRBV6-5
TGTGCCAGCAGTTACGATTCCGGGACGAACACTGGGGAGCTGTTTTTT
CASSYDSGTNTGELFF
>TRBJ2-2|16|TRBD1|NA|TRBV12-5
TGTGCTAGTGGTTCTCGACGGACAGGGTCCCCCGGGGAGCTGTTTTTT
CASGSRRTGSPGELFF
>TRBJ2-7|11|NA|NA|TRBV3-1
TGTGCCAGCAGCCACACTACCGAGCAGTACTTC
CASSHTTEQYF
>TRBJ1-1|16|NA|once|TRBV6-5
TGTGCCAGCAGTTACTCAGGCCACCGGCTGAACACTGAAGCTTTCTTT
CASSYSGHRLNTEAFF
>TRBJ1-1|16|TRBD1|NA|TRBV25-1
TGTGCCAGCAGCGATACGAGGGACAGTGCGAACACTGAAGCTTTCTTT
CASSDTRDSANTEAFF
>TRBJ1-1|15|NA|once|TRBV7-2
TGTGCCAGCAGCCGGACAGCCGCTATGAACACTAAAGCTTTCTTT
CASSRTAAMNTKAFF
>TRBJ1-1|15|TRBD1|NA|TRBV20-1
TGCAGTGCCGGAGGAGGGGGCATGGTGAACACTGAAGCTTTCTTT
CSAGGGGMVNTEAFF
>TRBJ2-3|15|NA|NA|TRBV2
TGTGCCAGCAGTTTCTGGGGGAGGTTCACAGATACGCAGTATTTT
CASSFWGRFTDTQYF
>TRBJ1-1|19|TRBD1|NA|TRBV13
TGTGCCAGCAGTGAAATTGGCCAGGGGGTTTACGTTAAGGACACTGAAGCTTTCTTT
CASSEIGQGVYVKDTEAFF
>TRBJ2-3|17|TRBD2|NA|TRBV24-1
TGTGCCACCAGTGATTTGGGTAGCGGGCAGGGCACAGATACGCAGTATTTT
CATSDLGSGQGTDTQYF
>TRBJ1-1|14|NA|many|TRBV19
TGTGCCAGTAGTATCGTCAGGGCGAACACTGAAGCTTTCTTT
CASSIVRANTEAFF
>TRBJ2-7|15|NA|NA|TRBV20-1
TGCAGTGCTACCCTAAGGGGGACGCTTGGGGACGAGCAGTACTTC
CSATLRGTLGDEQYF
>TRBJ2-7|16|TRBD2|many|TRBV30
TGTGCCTGGAAGGACAGGGGGGCTAGCGGGAGGGACGAGCAGTACTTC
CAWKDRGASGRDEQYF
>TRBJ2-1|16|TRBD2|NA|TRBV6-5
TGTGCCAGCAGTTACACACTAGCGGGGGACCCCCGAGAGCAGTTCTTC
CASSYTLAGDPREQFF
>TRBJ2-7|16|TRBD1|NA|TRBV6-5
TGTGCCAGCGACTCATTTCAGGGACAGGGGATTCACGAGCAGTACTTC
CASDSFQGQGIHEQYF
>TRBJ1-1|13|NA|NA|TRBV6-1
TGTGCCAGCAACGGACTGGCGAACACTGAAGCTTTCTTT
CASNGLANTEAFF
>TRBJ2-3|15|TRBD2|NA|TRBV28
TGTGCCAGCAGAACGACTAGCGCTTACACAGATACGCAGTATTTT
CASRTTSAYTDTQYF
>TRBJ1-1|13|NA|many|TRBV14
TGTGCCAGCAGCCGGAGAGCTATCACTGAAGCTTTCTTT
CASSRRAITEAFF
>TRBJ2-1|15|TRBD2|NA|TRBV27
TGTGCCAGCAGTTTCAGCGGGGGCTTCTACAATGAGCAGTTCTTC
CASSFSGGFYNEQFF
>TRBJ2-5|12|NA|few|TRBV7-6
TGTGCCAGCAGCTTGGGGGAGGAGACCCAGTACTTC
CASSLGEETQYF
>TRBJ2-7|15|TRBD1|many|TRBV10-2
TGCGCCAGCAGTCTCGGTACAGGGGCGGCGCACGAGCAGTACTTC
CASSLGTGAAHEQYF
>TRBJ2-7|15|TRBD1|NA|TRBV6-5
TGTGCCAGCAGTTACTCACAGGGGAGCTCCTACGAGCAGTACTTC
CASSYSQGSSYEQYF
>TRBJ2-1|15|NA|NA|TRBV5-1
TGCGCCAGCACCGGGTATAGCGGTCCCTACAATGAGCAGTTCTTC
CASTGYSGPYNEQFF
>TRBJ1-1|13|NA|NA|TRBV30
TGTGCCTCCCGGGACGCCAGGAACACTGAAGCTTTCTTT
CASRDARNTEAFF
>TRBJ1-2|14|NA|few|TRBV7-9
TGTGCCAGCAGCCAAGATCAGGGAGACTATGGCTACACCTTC
CASSQDQGDYGYTF
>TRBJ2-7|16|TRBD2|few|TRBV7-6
TGTGCCAGCAGCCAGGCCGGGACTAGCGGTTCCTACGAGCAGTACTTC
CASSQAGTSGSYEQYF
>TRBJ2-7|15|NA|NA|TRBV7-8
TGTGCCAGTAGTATAGATTCGACTGCATCCTACGAGCAGTACTTC
CASSIDSTASYEQYF
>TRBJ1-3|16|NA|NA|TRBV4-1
TGCGCCAGCAGCCAAGAGGTACGGTACTCTGGAAACACCATATATTTT
CASSQEVRYSGNTIYF
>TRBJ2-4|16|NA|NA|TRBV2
TGTGCCAGCATTGGTGGACAGCTATTAGCCAAAAACATTCAGTACTTC
CASIGGQLLAKNIQYF
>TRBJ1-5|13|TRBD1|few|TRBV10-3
TGTGCCATCAAGGGGACAGGGGACCAGCCCCAGCATTTT
CAIKGTGDQPQHF
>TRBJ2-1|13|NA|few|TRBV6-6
TGTGCCAGCCGAGGACTGAGCTACAATGAGCAGTTCTTC
CASRGLSYNEQFF
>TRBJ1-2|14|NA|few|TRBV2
TGTGCCAGCAGTGACCCCGGGACGACGGAAGGCTACACCTTC
CASSDPGTTEGYTF
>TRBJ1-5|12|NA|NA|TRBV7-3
TGTGCCAGCAGCTTAATGGGGGGGTCCCAGCATTTT
CASSLMGGSQHF
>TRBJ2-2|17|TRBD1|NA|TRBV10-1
TGCGCCAGCAGTGAGCTCGGGACAGGGGGCGACACCGGGGAGCTGTTTTTT
CASSELGTGGDTGELFF
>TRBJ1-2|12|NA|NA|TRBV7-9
TGTGCTAGCAGCTTAGTTTCAGGCGGCTACACCTTC
CASSLVSGGYTF
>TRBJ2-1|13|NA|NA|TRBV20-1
TGCAGTGCAAGGAAGGGCCCTTACAATGAGCAGTTCTTC
CSARKGPYNEQFF
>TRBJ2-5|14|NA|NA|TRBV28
TGTGCCAGCAGGGCGAGGGCCGTCGCGGAGACCCAGTACTTC
CASRARAVAETQYF
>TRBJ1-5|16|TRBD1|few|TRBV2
TGTGCCAGCAGCTCCGACAGGGGGAGACGCAATCAGCCCCAGCATTTT
CASSSDRGRRNQPQHF
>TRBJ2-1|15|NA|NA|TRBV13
TGTGCCAGCAGCTTTGGACAGTTCGGTGGGAATGAGCAGTTCTTC
CASSFGQFGGNEQFF
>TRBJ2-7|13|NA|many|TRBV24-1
TGTGCCACCAGCGGTAGACAAGGAGGCGAGCAGTACTTC
CATSGRQGGEQYF
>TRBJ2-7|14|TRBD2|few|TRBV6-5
TGTGCCAGCACGAGCGGGGGAAGGACCTACGAGCAGTACTTC
CASTSGGRTYEQYF
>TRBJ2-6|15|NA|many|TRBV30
TGTGCCTGGAGTGACGTAGGGGCTGGGGCCAACGTCCTGACTTTC
CAWSDVGAGANVLTF
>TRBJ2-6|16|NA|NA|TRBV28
TGTGCCAGCAGTCGATGGCGGTTCTCTGGGGCCAACGTCCTGACTTTC
CASSRWRFSGANVLTF
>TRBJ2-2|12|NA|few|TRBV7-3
TGTGCCAGCAGCCCGTCCCCCGGGGAGCTGTTTTTT
CASSPSPGELFF
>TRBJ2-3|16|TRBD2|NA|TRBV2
TGTGCCAGCATCCCCTTAGCGGGGCGGCCGGGGGATACGCAGTATTTT
CASIPLAGRPGDTQYF
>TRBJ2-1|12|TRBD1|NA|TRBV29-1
TGCAGTGGTGGGACAGGGGGCAGTGAGCAGTTCTTC
CSGGTGGSEQFF